The rows below give T cell receptor beta chains drawn from one sample of a study of T cell repertoires in cytomegalovirus infection. Their recognized antigens are unknown. Via MiXCR, TCRdb re-called the reads, giving one row per CDR3 protein. The sample contains approximately 260,000 distinct CDR3 sequences, less than 25% of which appear only once. This sample comprised cultured PBMCs, obtained from culture after CMV antigen stimulation. Receptors originate from a human donor in good health (CMV status not recorded). Some clones in this sample may be carry-over from other donors' samples. The CDR3 runs from the conserved cysteine through the conserved F or W. The order of the fields is J gene, clone size, V gene, D gene, CDR3 protein, CDR3 DNA. A D gene is named only where the DNA matches it firmly. A clone size is listed for some rows: how often the clone was seen (once, few, many), or a class if it is expanded.

TRBJ1-1	few	TRBV6-2/TRBV6-3	NA	CASSFYRSGGNTEAFF	TGTGCCAGCAGTTTCTACCGATCCGGCGGGAACACTGAAGCTTTCTTT
TRBJ2-3	NA	TRBV6-2/TRBV6-3	TRBD2	CASSPFRTSGTTDTQYF	TGTGCCAGCAGCCCCTTTAGGACTAGCGGGACCACAGATACGCAGTATTTT
TRBJ2-5	many	TRBV7-6	NA	CASSALRGTQYF	TGTGCCAGCAGCGCACTTCGTGGGACCCAGTACTTC
TRBJ2-7	few	TRBV28	NA	CASSSNGLGAYEQYF	TGTGCCAGCAGTTCCAACGGATTGGGGGCCTACGAGCAGTACTTC
TRBJ2-7	NA	TRBV6-5	TRBD2	CASSVLAGAYEQYF	TGTGCCAGCAGTGTACTAGCGGGAGCCTACGAGCAGTACTTC
TRBJ1-1	many	TRBV7-2	NA	CASSLRGRTEAFF	TGTGCCAGCAGCTTAAGAGGTCGCACTGAAGCTTTCTTT
TRBJ2-7	NA	TRBV12-3/TRBV12-4	TRBD2	CASSGGTSGKGEQYF	TGTGCCAGCAGCGGTGGGACTAGCGGGAAGGGCGAGCAGTACTTC
TRBJ1-3	NA	TRBV4-1	NA	CASSQVGSGNTIYF	TGCGCCAGCAGCCAAGTGGGCTCTGGAAACACCATATATTTT
TRBJ2-2	once	TRBV28	TRBD1	CASSNPGQGYTGELFF	TGTGCCAGCAGCAACCCGGGACAGGGATACACCGGGGAGCTGTTTTTT
TRBJ2-7	NA	TRBV7-3	TRBD1	CASSSTGGAGEQYF	TGTGCCAGCAGCTCTACAGGGGGCGCGGGCGAGCAGTACTTC
TRBJ2-7	NA	TRBV2	NA	CASSGWEAGEQYF	TGTGCCAGCAGTGGTTGGGAGGCGGGCGAGCAGTACTTC
TRBJ1-2	NA	TRBV28	NA	CASSLGVINYGYTF	TGTGCCAGCAGTTTGGGGGTTATTAACTATGGCTACACCTTC
TRBJ2-3	many	TRBV7-8	TRBD1	CASSLRDRSAASTDTQYF	TGTGCCAGCAGCTTACGGGACAGATCCGCCGCTAGCACAGATACGCAGTATTTT
TRBJ2-7	once	TRBV2	TRBD2	CATGLARYEQYF	TGTGCCACGGGACTAGCTCGCTACGAGCAGTACTTC
TRBJ2-7	NA	TRBV12-3/TRBV12-4	NA	CASSFVLAGEQYF	TGTGCCAGCAGTTTCGTACTAGCTGGCGAGCAGTACTTC
TRBJ2-7	many	TRBV7-2	TRBD2	CASSSGGAGVWYEQYF	TGTGCCAGCAGCAGCGGGGGGGCAGGGGTTTGGTACGAGCAGTACTTC
TRBJ1-4	NA	TRBV20-1	TRBD1	CSATLLTGSNEKLFF	TGCAGTGCTACCCTTTTGACAGGGTCGAATGAAAAACTGTTTTTT
TRBJ2-3	NA	TRBV12-3/TRBV12-4	TRBD2	CASRKGRGTSGSTNTQYF	TGTGCCAGCAGAAAGGGGCGCGGGACTAGCGGGAGTACGAATACGCAGTATTTT
TRBJ2-1	NA	TRBV12-5	TRBD2	CASGLTQLAGRYNEQFF	TGTGCTAGTGGTTTGACCCAACTAGCGGGAAGGTACAATGAGCAGTTCTTC
TRBJ2-2	NA	TRBV19	TRBD2	CASRPSGSAAGELFF	TGTGCCAGTAGACCTAGCGGGAGTGCCGCCGGGGAGCTGTTTTTT
TRBJ2-5	few	TRBV27	NA	CASSLRGQTQYF	TGTGCCAGCAGTTTGAGGGGACAGACCCAGTACTTC
TRBJ1-5	many	TRBV7-8	TRBD1	CASSLEGQARGPQHF	TGTGCCAGCAGCTTAGAGGGACAGGCGCGTGGGCCCCAGCATTTT
TRBJ2-7	NA	TRBV20-1	TRBD2	CSAPARGSSYEQYF	TGCAGTGCCCCGGCCCGCGGGAGCTCCTACGAGCAGTACTTC
TRBJ2-1	few	TRBV7-8	TRBD2	CASSPRRTGSGRSSYNEQFF	TGTGCCAGCAGCCCAAGAAGGACGGGTAGCGGGAGGAGCTCCTACAATGAGCAGTTCTTC
TRBJ2-4	NA	TRBV7-6	TRBD2	CASSLAGGAGGPRNIQYF	TGTGCCAGCAGCTTAGCGGGAGGAGCGGGAGGGCCGAGAAACATTCAGTACTTC
TRBJ2-5	few	TRBV7-9	NA	CASSLGLVGSQETQYF	TGTGCCAGCAGCTTAGGTTTAGTAGGGAGCCAAGAGACCCAGTACTTC
TRBJ2-7	few	TRBV12-3/TRBV12-4	NA	CASSFFQGSSYEQYF	TGTGCCAGCAGTTTCTTCCAGGGGAGTTCCTACGAGCAGTACTTC
TRBJ2-2	NA	TRBV7-2	NA	CASSLGRLRGTGELFF	TGTGCCAGCAGCTTAGGACGGCTTAGGGGGACCGGGGAGCTGTTTTTT
TRBJ2-6	many	TRBV4-3	NA	CASSQDPIPSGANVLTF	TGCGCCAGCAGCCAAGATCCCATTCCCTCTGGGGCCAACGTCCTGACTTTC
TRBJ1-6	many	TRBV19	NA	CATALSSYNSPLHF	TGTGCCACCGCCTTGAGCTCCTATAATTCACCCCTCCACTTT
TRBJ1-6	many	TRBV7-2	NA	CASSSPAGRFFNSPLHF	TGTGCCAGCAGCTCCCCGGCGGGACGGTTCTTTAATTCACCCCTCCACTTT
TRBJ1-6	many	TRBV7-9	TRBD1	CASSLTGYDSPLHF	TGTGCCAGCAGCTTGACAGGGTACGATTCACCCCTCCACTTT
TRBJ2-1	few	TRBV12-3/TRBV12-4	TRBD1	CASSDRGPWDEQFF	TGTGCCAGCAGCGACAGGGGGCCGTGGGATGAGCAGTTCTTC
TRBJ2-3	many	TRBV5-1	NA	CASKAGTSGDTQYF	TGCGCCAGCAAAGCCGGTACTAGTGGAGATACGCAGTATTTT
TRBJ2-1	few	TRBV7-2	TRBD2	CASSLRLAGGFEQFF	TGTGCCAGCAGCTTAAGGCTAGCGGGAGGTTTTGAGCAGTTCTTC
TRBJ1-1	NA	TRBV5-1	NA	CASSFNGAEAFF	TGCGCCAGCAGCTTCAACGGGGCGGAAGCTTTCTTT
TRBJ1-2	few	TRBV19	TRBD1	CASTATGVGERGYTF	TGTGCCAGTACCGCAACAGGGGTTGGAGAGAGAGGCTACACCTTC